Below, 2 T cell receptor beta chains from the same sample are listed, as sequenced in a study of T cell clusters in autoimmune cytopenias. One tube held mixed TRB-A and TRB-B primer pools for touch-down PCR. TCRdb re-called the multiplex PCR reads, yielding one record per CDR3 amino acid sequence without DNA. The listing contains a few thousand distinct CDR3 sequences. TRB amplification used approximately 250 ng of peripheral blood genomic DNA. The data also belong to a second study, concerning T cell repertoires in aging, cancer and after chemotherapy.

Sequencing was performed on peripheral blood. The receptor set was obtained from a human donor in good health.

This clonotype ranks as medium-sized in terms of frequency. CDR3 residues: CASRLQGANYGYTF. The genes are TRBV19 and TRBJ1-2; without DNA, the TCRdb call of TRBD1 cannot be checked. Germline V CDR1 and CDR2: LNHDA, SQIVND (reference sequence). This CDR3 is built from 14 residues.

The chain is built from TRBV5-4 and TRBJ1-1; TCRdb indicates TRBD1, and absent DNA this call remains unverified. CDR1 is SGHNT and CDR2 is YYREEE in the germline V gene (reference sequence). This CDR3 contains 14 residues. This CDR3 reads CASSRGELNTEAFF.